The T cell receptor beta chain under discussion was sequenced for a study of cytomegalovirus exposure and HLA in healthy donors. General study points: An analysis was carried out later, and it reportedly showed fewer N-insertions in an Asian-associated ancestry cluster than the roughly 700-donor mean. Donors were assumed by presence/absence analyses to have roughly uniform sequencing depth. Some TCR beta chains (more than 150 of them) were listed as cytomegalovirus-associated. In a later analysis, TCR beta V- and J-gene trimming was associated with a missense DCLRE1C variant.

A word on this clone: As yet, its antigen is unknown.

The PCR made use of 60 Vbeta and 13 Jbeta primers. Sequencing was performed with immunoSEQ multiplex PCR; in TCRdb, only in-frame clones are kept and a portion is missing. The table records about 130,000 clones, 78% of them present only once. Input material: PBMCs. This clonotype was sampled from a woman aged 40 to 55 in good health and CMV-seronegative.

Here the CDR3 DNA reads TGTGCCAGCAGCCTACAGGGCCCACCGCCTATGGGCTACACCTTC. This codes for CASSLQGPPPMGYTF. V and J are TRBV7-2 and TRBJ1-2; tentatively, D is TRBD1 (6 bases). The CDR3 is 15 amino acids. The V end was cut by 5 bases, the J end by 8 bases, with 21 bases between. The germline V gene has CDR1 SGHTA and CDR2 FQGNSA.